These 10 T cell receptor beta chains originate from one sample sequenced in a study of response to subunit inactivated influenza vaccine. TCRdb passed the RT-PCR reads through MiXCR, listing each CDR3 protein once. The sample contains 450,000 to 600,000 distinct CDR3 sequences, approximately 7.1% of which appear only once. Sequencing used PBMCs from blood, obtained less than 30 months after vaccination. Receptors originate from a man between 45 and 75 years old who received an inactivated influenza vaccine.

The rearrangement uses TRBV11-2 and TRBJ2-1, with unresolved D. Germline V CDR1 and CDR2: SGHAT, FQNNGV. CDR3 length: 13 amino acids. With 2 bases removed from V and 7 bases from J, the gap between germline ends came to 9 bases. Here the CDR3 reads CASSLQSGNEQFF. DNA of the CDR3: TGTGCCAGCAGCTTACAATCCGGTAATGAGCAGTTCTTC.

V is TRBV20-1 and J is TRBJ1-1, with D maybe TRBD1 (5 bases). The CDR3 covers 13 residues. CDR1 and CDR2 from the germline V gene are DFQATT and SNEGSKA (reference sequence). V was pared by 0 bases and J by 5 bases, with 10 bases between. The CDR3 region is CSAREGGTTEAFF. The DNA of the CDR3 is TGCAGTGCTAGAGAGGGGGGGACGACTGAAGCTTTCTTT.

The V call is TRBV6-5, the J call TRBJ2-7; D possibly uses TRBD1 or TRBD2 (6 bases each). V was trimmed by 0 bases and J by 0 bases, leaving 12 bases between them. The CDR3 has 16 residues. The germline gives CDR1 MNHEY, CDR2 SVGAGI. This CDR3 reads CASSYSAGTNSYEQYF. The CDR3 coding sequence is TGTGCCAGCAGTTACTCGGCGGGGACAAACTCCTACGAGCAGTACTTC.

The V and J genes are TRBV4-1 and TRBJ1-2; 7 bases are shared with TRBD1. There are 14 residues in the CDR3. V lost 3 bases and J lost 6; bases outside the gene matches: 7. Per germline, CDR1 MGHRA and CDR2 YSYEKL. The CDR3 nucleotides read TGCGCCAGCAGCCAGGTCGTCAGGGGGAATGGCTACACCTTC. Translating gives CASSQVVRGNGYTF.

The V gene is TRBV5-1, the J gene TRBJ2-7; D assignment may be TRBD1 or TRBD2 (7 bases each). Germline CDR1 reads SGHRS; CDR2 reads YFSETQ. V lost 4 bases and J lost 3, with 20 bases in between. This CDR3 is 16 amino acids long. The CDR3: CASSAQGGAHGYEQYF. The CDR3 DNA sequence: TGCGCCAGCAGCGCCCAGGGGGGGGCGCATGGCTACGAGCAGTACTTC.

This clonotype was counted only a few times. V usage is TRBV6-2 or TRBV6-3 and J usage is TRBJ2-7; TRBD2 matches 7 bases. The length of the CDR3 is 14 residues. Germline trimming cut 8 bases from V and 7 bases from J; bases unmatched to any gene: 14. Germline V gene lookup returns CDR1 MNHEY and CDR2 SVGEGT. CDR3 sequence reads: CASRSAGTMGEQYF. In DNA, the CDR3 is TGTGCCAGCCGTTCCGCCGGGACTATGGGGGAGCAGTACTTC.

This clonotype showed up many times. The rearrangement joins TRBV7-8 to TRBJ1-3; D unresolved. The CDR3 is made up of 18 amino acids. Trimming shortened V by 4 bases and J by 0 bases, and 19 bases separated the two germline ends. Per germline, CDR1 SGHVS and CDR2 FQNEAQ. The CDR3 region has the DNA TGTGCCAGCAGCTGGAACCCCGGGCGGGCTAGCTCTGGAAACACCATATATTTT. This encodes CASSWNPGRASSGNTIYF. The complete variable domain, with remaining parts taken from reference TRBV7-8 and TRBJ1-3, reads GAGVSQSPRYKVAKRGQDVALRCDPISGHVSLFWYQQALGQGPEFLTYFQNEAQLDKSGLPSDRFFAERPEGSVSTLKIQRTQQEDSAVYLCASSWNPGRASSGNTIYFGEGSWLTVV.

The chain joins TRBV11-2 to TRBJ2-1, with TRBD2 matching 10 bases. Losses at the gene ends were 4 bases for V and 4 bases for J; bases not matched to a gene: 7. CDR1 is SGHAT and CDR2 is FQNNGV in the germline V gene. The CDR3 loop spans 16 amino acids. This CDR3 reads CASSSHRTSGYNEQFF. The DNA for the CDR3 is TGTGCCAGCAGCTCCCACAGGACTAGCGGATACAATGAGCAGTTCTTC.

In its sample, this clonotype was seen a few times. This sequence joins TRBV20-1 and TRBJ1-1; TRBD1 might be the D (6 bases). Germline V gene sequence: CDR1 DFQATT, CDR2 SNEGSKA (reference sequence). This CDR3 is built from 13 residues. With 3 bases removed from V and 4 bases from J, the gap between germline ends came to 12 bases. CDR3 in DNA: TGCAGTGCTAGTCAGGGGCCAACCACTGAAGCTTTCTTT. Its translation is CSASQGPTTEAFF.

On this clonotype: A much larger clone is a single base away; this may be a read error. The chain uses TRBV11-2 and TRBJ2-1; no clear D. The V gene lost 4 bases and the J gene lost 4 bases, with 17 bases spanning the gap. Germline V lookup: CDR1 SGHAT, CDR2 FQNNGV. The CDR3 contains 16 residues. The CDR3 is CASSSTRLMRYNEQFF. CDR3 sequence (DNA): TGTGCCAGCAGCTCTACAAGGTTAATGAGGTACAATGAGCAGTTCTTC. The full variable domain, its missing parts supplied by reference TRBV11-2 and TRBJ2-1, is EAGVAQSPRYKIIEKRQSVAFWCNPISGHATLYWYQQILGQGPKLLIQFQNNGVVDDSQLPKDRFSAERLKGVDSTLKIQPAKLEDSAVYLCASSSTRLMRYNEQFFGPGTRLTVL.